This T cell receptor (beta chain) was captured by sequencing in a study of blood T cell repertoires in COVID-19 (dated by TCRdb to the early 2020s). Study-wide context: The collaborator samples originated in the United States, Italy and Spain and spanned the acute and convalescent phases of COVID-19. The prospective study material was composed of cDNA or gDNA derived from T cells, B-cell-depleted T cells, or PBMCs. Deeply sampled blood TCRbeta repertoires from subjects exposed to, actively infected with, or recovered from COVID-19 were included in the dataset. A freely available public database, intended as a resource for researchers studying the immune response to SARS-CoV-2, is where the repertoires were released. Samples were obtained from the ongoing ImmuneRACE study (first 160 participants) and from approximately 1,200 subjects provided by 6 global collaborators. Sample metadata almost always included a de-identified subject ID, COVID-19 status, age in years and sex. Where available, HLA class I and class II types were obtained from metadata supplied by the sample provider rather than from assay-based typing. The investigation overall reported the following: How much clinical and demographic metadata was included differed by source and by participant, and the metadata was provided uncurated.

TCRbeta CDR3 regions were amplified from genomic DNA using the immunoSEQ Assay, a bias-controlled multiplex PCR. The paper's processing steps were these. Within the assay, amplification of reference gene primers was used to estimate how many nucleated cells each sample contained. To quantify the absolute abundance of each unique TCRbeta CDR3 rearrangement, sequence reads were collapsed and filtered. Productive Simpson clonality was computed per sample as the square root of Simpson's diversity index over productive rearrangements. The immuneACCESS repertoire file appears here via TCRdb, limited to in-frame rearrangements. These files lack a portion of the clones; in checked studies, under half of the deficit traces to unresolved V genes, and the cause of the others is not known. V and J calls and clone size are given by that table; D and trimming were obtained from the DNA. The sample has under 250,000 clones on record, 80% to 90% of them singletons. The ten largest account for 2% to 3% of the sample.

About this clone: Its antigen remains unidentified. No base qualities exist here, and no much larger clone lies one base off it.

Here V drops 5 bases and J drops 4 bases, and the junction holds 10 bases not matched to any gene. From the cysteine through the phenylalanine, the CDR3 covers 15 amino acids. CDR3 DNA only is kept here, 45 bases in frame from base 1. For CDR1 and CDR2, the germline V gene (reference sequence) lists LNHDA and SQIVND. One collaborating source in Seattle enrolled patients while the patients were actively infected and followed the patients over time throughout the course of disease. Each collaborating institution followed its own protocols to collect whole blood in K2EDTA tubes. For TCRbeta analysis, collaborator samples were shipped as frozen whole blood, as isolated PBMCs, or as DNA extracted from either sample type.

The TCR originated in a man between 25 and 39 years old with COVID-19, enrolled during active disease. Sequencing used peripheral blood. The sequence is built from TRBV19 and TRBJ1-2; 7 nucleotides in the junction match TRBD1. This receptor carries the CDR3 CASSAHRGGSYGYTF. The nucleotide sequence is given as TGTGCCAGTAGTGCTCACAGGGGTGGGAGCTATGGCTACACCTTC. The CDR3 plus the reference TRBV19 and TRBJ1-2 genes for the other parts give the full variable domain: DGGITQSPKYLFRKEGQNVTLSCEQNLNHDAMYWYRQDPGQGLRLIYYSQIVNDFQKGDIAEGYSVSREKKESFPLTVTSAQKNPTAFYLCASSAHRGGSYGYTFGSGTRLTVV.